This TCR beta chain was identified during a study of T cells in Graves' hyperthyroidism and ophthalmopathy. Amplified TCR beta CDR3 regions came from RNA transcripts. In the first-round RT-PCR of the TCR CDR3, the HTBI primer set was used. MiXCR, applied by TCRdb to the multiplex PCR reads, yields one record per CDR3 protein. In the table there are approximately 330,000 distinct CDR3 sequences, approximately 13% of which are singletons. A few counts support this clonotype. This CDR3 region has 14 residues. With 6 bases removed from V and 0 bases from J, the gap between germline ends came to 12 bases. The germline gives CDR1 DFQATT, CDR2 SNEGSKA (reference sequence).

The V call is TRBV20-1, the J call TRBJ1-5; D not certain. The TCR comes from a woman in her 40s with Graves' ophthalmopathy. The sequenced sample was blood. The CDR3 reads CSAQLQYSNQPQHF. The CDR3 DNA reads TGCAGTGCCCAACTCCAGTATAGCAATCAGCCCCAGCATTTT.